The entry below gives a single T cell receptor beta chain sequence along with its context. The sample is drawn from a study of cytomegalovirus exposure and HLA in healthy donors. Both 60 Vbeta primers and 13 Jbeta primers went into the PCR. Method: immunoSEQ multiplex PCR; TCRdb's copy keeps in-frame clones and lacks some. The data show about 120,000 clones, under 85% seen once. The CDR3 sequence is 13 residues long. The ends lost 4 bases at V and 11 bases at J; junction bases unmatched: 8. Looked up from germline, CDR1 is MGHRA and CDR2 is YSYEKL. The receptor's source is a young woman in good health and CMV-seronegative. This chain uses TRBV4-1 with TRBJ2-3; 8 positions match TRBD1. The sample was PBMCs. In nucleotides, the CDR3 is TGCGCCAGCAGCCCGGGGACAGGCGGTAAGCAGTATTTT. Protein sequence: CASSPGTGGKQYF.